Below, 17 T cell receptor beta chains from the same sample are listed, as sequenced in a study of T cell responses to AZD1222 COVID-19 vaccine. Here immunoSEQ multiplex PCR was the method, and the copy in TCRdb shows in-frame clones only, minus some. The sample carries 90,000 to 130,000 clones, around 81% recorded once. The specimen comprised peripheral blood, sampled on day 0 of AZD1222 vaccination. The receptor source for this set is an adult in good health.

V usage is TRBV10-3 and J usage is TRBJ2-2, with D possibly TRBD1 on 6 matching bases. Germline V gene sequence: CDR1 ENHRY, CDR2 SYGVKD. V lost 5 bases to trimming and J lost 4 bases, with 11 bases between them. This CDR3 is 14 amino acids long. CDR3 in amino acids: CAISPNRVTGELFF. CDR3 coding DNA: TGTGCCATCAGTCCCAACAGGGTCACCGGGGAGCTGTTTTTT.

The rearrangement links TRBV29-1 to TRBJ1-6; tentatively, D is TRBD1 (6 bases). In germline, CDR1 is SQVTM, CDR2 ANQGSEA. The CDR3 is made up of 19 amino acids. With 7 bases removed from V and 1 base from J, the gap between germline ends came to 26 bases. DNA for the CDR3: TGCAGCGGAAACAGGGTACTAAGCCCCAAGGGGTCCTATAATTCACCCCTCCACTTT. Amino acids: CSGNRVLSPKGSYNSPLHF.

The chain uses TRBV20-1 and TRBJ2-7; D remains unclear. V was cut by 3 bases and J by 2 bases, with 11 bases left in between. Germline CDR1 reads DFQATT; CDR2 reads SNEGSKA (reference sequence). The CDR3 runs 13 residues. CDR3 residues: CSASLQRAYEQYF. The CDR3 DNA sequence: TGCAGTGCTAGTTTGCAGAGAGCCTACGAGCAGTACTTC.

There are a few counts of this clone. The chain uses TRBV27 and TRBJ1-2, with TRBD1 matching 7 bases. Per the germline V gene, CDR1 is MNHEY and CDR2 is SMNVEV (reference sequence). J lost 6 bases, V lost 7 bases, and 8 bases had no gene match. The CDR3 is 13 residues long. CDR3 sequence: CASKLGGADGYTF. CDR3 nucleotide sequence: TGTGCCAGCAAGTTAGGGGGCGCGGATGGCTACACCTTC.

This chain links TRBV3-1 (or the pseudogene TRBV3-2) with TRBJ1-4; TRBD1 matches at 9 bases. Germline trimming cut 2 bases from V and 9 bases from J; bases unmatched to any gene: 10. Per the germline V gene, CDR1 is LGHDT and CDR2 is YNNKEL (reference sequence). The CDR3 sequence is 16 residues long. DNA for the CDR3: TGTGCCAGCAGCCAACTACCGGGACAGGGACGGCAAAAACTGTTTTTT. Protein: CASSQLPGQGRQKLFF.

The chain has TRBV7-2 and TRBJ1-2, with unresolved D. V was trimmed by 4 bases and J by 6 bases, leaving 15 bases between them. This CDR3 region has 14 residues. Germline V lookup: CDR1 SGHTA, CDR2 FQGNSA. CDR3 in amino acids: CASSSQTEVHGYTF. The CDR3 nucleotides are TGTGCCAGCAGCTCGCAAACGGAGGTCCATGGCTACACCTTC.

There are a few counts of this clone. The chain employs TRBV7-9 and TRBJ1-1; D perhaps matches TRBD1 (6 bases). This CDR3 contains 16 residues. Trimming left V 0 bases short and J 2 bases short, with 13 bases between. CDR1 SEHNR and CDR2 FQNEAQ come from the germline V gene (reference sequence). CDR3 residues: CASSLARGQTNTEAFF. The CDR3 bases are TGTGCCAGCAGCTTAGCCCGAGGACAGACCAACACTGAAGCTTTCTTT.

The rearrangement uses TRBV6-5 and TRBJ1-1; tentatively, D is TRBD1 (6 bases). This CDR3 spans 15 amino acids. Germline CDR1 reads MNHEY; CDR2 reads SVGAGI. Trimming removed 2 bases at V and 2 bases at J, with 12 bases between. The CDR3 DNA follows: TGTGCCAGCAGTTACGCCGGGACAAGCAACACTGAAGCTTTCTTT. Translated: CASSYAGTSNTEAFF.

The chain recombines TRBV5-1 with TRBJ1-4; D uncertain. Germline CDR1 reads SGHRS; CDR2 reads YFSETQ. The CDR3 totals 16 residues. V was pared by 0 bases and J by 4 bases, with 13 bases between. CDR3 coding DNA: TGCGCCAGCAGCTTGGGATATGACGGCTTTAATGAAAAACTGTTTTTT. It codes for CASSLGYDGFNEKLFF.

The rearrangement uses TRBV11-2 and TRBJ1-1; weak D call: TRBD1 (5 bases). This CDR3 comprises 13 residues. V was shortened by 3 bases and J by 4 bases, with 9 bases between the two germline ends. CDR1 SGHAT and CDR2 FQNNGV come from the germline V gene. The CDR3 DNA is TGTGCCAGCAGCTTCGGGGGTGGCACTGAAGCTTTCTTT. Amino acid sequence: CASSFGGGTEAFF. The full variable domain, with the rest looked up from reference TRBV11-2 and TRBJ1-1, is EAGVAQSPRYKIIEKRQSVAFWCNPISGHATLYWYQQILGQGPKLLIQFQNNGVVDDSQLPKDRFSAERLKGVDSTLKIQPAKLEDSAVYLCASSFGGGTEAFFGQGTRLTVV.

The chain couples TRBV19 to TRBJ2-3, with TRBD2 matching over 13 bases. The CDR3 runs 17 residues. V gave up 5 bases and J gave up 6 bases; unmatched junction bases: 11. The germline V gene encodes CDR1 LNHDA and CDR2 SQIVND (reference sequence). The chain's CDR3 is CASSWTSGSFSRDTQYF. As DNA, the CDR3 is TGTGCCAGTAGTTGGACTAGCGGGAGTTTCTCGAGGGATACGCAGTATTTT. The full variable domain, rest sourced from reference TRBV19 and TRBJ2-3, is DGGITQSPKYLFRKEGQNVTLSCEQNLNHDAMYWYRQDPGQGLRLIYYSQIVNDFQKGDIAEGYSVSREKKESFPLTVTSAQKNPTAFYLCASSWTSGSFSRDTQYFGPGTRLTVL.

The genes are TRBV9 and TRBJ2-3, with TRBD2 matching over 8 bases. Trimming removed 1 base from V and 6 bases from J; junction bases left unmatched: 22. This CDR3 comprises 20 residues. Germline CDR1 is SGDLS and CDR2 is YYNGEE. CDR3 DNA: TGTGCCAGCAGCGTACGCCCAGGGCGGGAGGCCTCCTCACTGCTGGATACGCAGTATTTT. It specifies CASSVRPGREASSLLDTQYF. The variable domain in full, with the rest retrieved from reference TRBV9 and TRBJ2-3, is DSGVTQTPKHLITATGQRVTLRCSPRSGDLSVYWYQQSLDQGLQFLIQYYNGEERAKGNILERFSAQQFPDLHSELNLSSLELGDSALYFCASSVRPGREASSLLDTQYFGPGTRLTVL.

This chain uses TRBV6-1 with TRBJ2-7; D perhaps matches TRBD2 (5 bases). Germline V gene data show CDR1 as MNHNS and CDR2 as SASEGT. CDR3 length: 17 residues. V was pared by 4 bases and J by 0 bases, with 19 bases between. In DNA form, the CDR3 reads TGTGCCAGCAGTGTAAGAGCAGGAGGCGAGAGCTCCTACGAGCAGTACTTC. It yields the protein CASSVRAGGESSYEQYF.

This clone appeared a single time. V usage is TRBV18 and J usage is TRBJ1-1; the D gene is possibly TRBD1 (6 bases). The germline V and J ends were trimmed by 4 bases and 5 bases, with 17 bases remaining between them. The CDR3 spans 15 residues. The germline V gene has CDR1 KGHSH and CDR2 LQKENI. CDR3 in DNA: TGTGCCAGCTCACAGGTACAGGGAGGGCGGACTGAAGCTTTCTTT. This translates into CASSQVQGGRTEAFF.

About this clone itself: This specimen includes other DNA sequences encoding the same CDR3. This rearrangement joins TRBV28 to TRBJ1-3; D possibly corresponds to TRBD1 (5 bases). V was pared by 4 bases and J by 0 bases, with 10 bases between. Per germline, CDR1 MDHEN and CDR2 SYDVKM. The CDR3 length is 15 residues. For the CDR3, the DNA is TGTGCCAGCAGTTCGGGGCTAAGCTCTGGAAACACCATATATTTT. This codes for CASSSGLSSGNTIYF.

This sequence joins TRBV6-2 or TRBV6-3 and TRBJ2-3; D tentatively fits TRBD1 or TRBD2 (5 bases each). This CDR3 has 14 residues. Germline loops: CDR1 MNHEY, CDR2 SVGEGT. V was trimmed by 4 bases and J by 2 bases, leaving 10 bases between them. The chain's CDR3 is CASSLTADTDTQYF. Here the CDR3 DNA reads TGTGCCAGCAGTTTGACAGCGGACACAGATACGCAGTATTTT.

The gene calls are TRBV19 and TRBJ2-2, with D possibly matching TRBD1 (6 bases). V lost 2 bases and J 5 bases, leaving 12 bases between the germline ends. CDR1 LNHDA and CDR2 SQIVND come from the germline V gene (reference sequence). The length of the CDR3 is 15 residues. The CDR3 coding sequence is TGTGCCAGTAGTATACGGGGCAGGGGTACCGGGGAGCTGTTTTTT. Translated: CASSIRGRGTGELFF.